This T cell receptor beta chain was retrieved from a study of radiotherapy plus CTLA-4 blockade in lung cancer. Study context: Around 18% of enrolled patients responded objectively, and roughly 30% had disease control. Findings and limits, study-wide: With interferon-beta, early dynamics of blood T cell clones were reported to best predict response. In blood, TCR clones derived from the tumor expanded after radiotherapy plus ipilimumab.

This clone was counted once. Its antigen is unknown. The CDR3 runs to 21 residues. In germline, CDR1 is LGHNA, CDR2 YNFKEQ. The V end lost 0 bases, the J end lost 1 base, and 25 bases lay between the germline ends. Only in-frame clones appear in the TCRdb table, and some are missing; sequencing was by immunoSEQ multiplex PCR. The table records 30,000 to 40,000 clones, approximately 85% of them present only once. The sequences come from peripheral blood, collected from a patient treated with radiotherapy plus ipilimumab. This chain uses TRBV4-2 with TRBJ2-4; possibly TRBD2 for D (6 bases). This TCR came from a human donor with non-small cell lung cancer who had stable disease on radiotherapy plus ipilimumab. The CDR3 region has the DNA TGTGCCAGCAGCCAAGATCCCCTGTCGAGGGACTCGCAAGGGGCCAAAAACATTCAGTACTTC. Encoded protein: CASSQDPLSRDSQGAKNIQYF.